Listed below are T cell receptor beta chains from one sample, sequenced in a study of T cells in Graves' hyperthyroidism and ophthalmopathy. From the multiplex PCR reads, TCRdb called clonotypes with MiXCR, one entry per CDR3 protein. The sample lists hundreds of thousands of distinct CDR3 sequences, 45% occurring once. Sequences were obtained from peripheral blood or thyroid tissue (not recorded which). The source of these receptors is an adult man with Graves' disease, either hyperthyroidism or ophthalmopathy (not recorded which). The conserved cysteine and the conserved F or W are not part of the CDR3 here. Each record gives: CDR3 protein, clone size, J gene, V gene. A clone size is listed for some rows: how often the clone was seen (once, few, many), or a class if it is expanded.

CDR3 protein: ASSPTGPQETQY
clone size: few
J gene: TRBJ2-5
V gene: TRBV6-1

CDR3 protein: AISARVRGPEDSNQPQH
clone size: NA
J gene: TRBJ1-5
V gene: TRBV10-3

CDR3 protein: SVEGGLYEQY
clone size: many
J gene: TRBJ2-7
V gene: TRBV29-1

CDR3 protein: ASWTGTGYEQY
clone size: NA
J gene: TRBJ2-7
V gene: TRBV27

CDR3 protein: SASRDRGSWGYT
clone size: few
J gene: TRBJ1-2
V gene: TRBV20-1

CDR3 protein: ALVDKLGNTIY
clone size: NA
J gene: TRBJ1-3
V gene: TRBV19

CDR3 protein: ASSQARDSYSPLH
clone size: once
J gene: TRBJ1-6
V gene: TRBV5-5

CDR3 protein: ASSTGFYNSPLH
clone size: NA
J gene: TRBJ1-6
V gene: TRBV27

CDR3 protein: ASRYRTGDVKLF
clone size: NA
J gene: TRBJ1-4
V gene: TRBV6-1

CDR3 protein: ASSRPRVEAF
clone size: few
J gene: TRBJ1-1
V gene: TRBV6-1

CDR3 protein: ARDRRLGQPQH
clone size: NA
J gene: TRBJ1-5
V gene: TRBV7-7

CDR3 protein: ASSAGHTGELF
clone size: NA
J gene: TRBJ2-2
V gene: TRBV19